Following are 30 T cell receptor beta chains from one sample sequenced in a study of Ad26.COV2.S vaccination and SARS-CoV-2 variants (dated by TCRdb to 2020 to 2023). The treatment or condition label of this sample denotes: some 19 received Ad26.COV2.S at low or high dose, single or two shots; about 5 received placebo; per-sample allocation not given. For vaccine and placebo recipients, repertoires were sequenced using samples collected on day 63 after the first injection. Receptor amplification or capture employed the immunoSEQ multiplex PCR assay. TCRdb's version of the immuneACCESS table is confined to in-frame rearrangements and falls short of the full clone set. An unresolved V gene accounts for under half of the shortfall where checked; the remainder is of unknown origin. This sample gives a few hundred thousand clones in total; approximately 91% of them show up just once. The ten most abundant clones make up 1.9% of the sample.

The material was peripheral blood, obtained in a trial of Ad26.COV2.S vaccine versus placebo. The receptors come from a person aged 18-60 years who received the Ad26.COV2.S COVID-19 vaccine or a placebo.

The chain recombines TRBV28 with TRBJ1-5; 8 bases align to TRBD1. The germline gives CDR1 MDHEN, CDR2 SYDVKM. This CDR3 has 15 amino acids. V lost 2 bases, J lost 4 bases, and 4 bases stayed unmatched. In nucleotides, the CDR3 is TGTGCCAGCAGTTTAGGGACAGGAGTTAATCAGCCCCAGCATTTT. Translation: CASSLGTGVNQPQHF. The complete variable domain, with remaining parts taken from reference TRBV28 and TRBJ1-5, reads DVKVTQSSRYLVKRTGEKVFLECVQDMDHENMFWYRQDPGLGLRLIYFSYDVKMKEKGDIPEGYSVSREKKERFSLILESASTNQTSMYLCASSLGTGVNQPQHFGDGTRLSIL.

The chain has TRBV6-2 or TRBV6-3 and TRBJ1-5; weak D call: TRBD1 (5 bases). The CDR3 sequence is 13 residues long. CDR1 MNHEY and CDR2 SVGEGT come from the germline V gene. V shed 4 bases and J shed 5 bases, with 9 bases lying between them. DNA of the CDR3: TGTGCCAGCAGTTTGACGGGGGATCAGCCCCAGCATTTT. This codes for CASSLTGDQPQHF.

This chain joins TRBV28 and TRBJ2-2; 14 bases line up with TRBD2. The ends lost 4 bases at V and 1 base at J; junction bases unmatched: 8. The germline gives CDR1 MDHEN, CDR2 SYDVKM. CDR3 length: 19 amino acids. Here the CDR3 DNA reads TGTGCCAGCAGTTATCCGGGGACTAGCGGGAGCCTGAACACCGGGGAGCTGTTTTTT. Amino acid sequence: CASSYPGTSGSLNTGELFF.

The V call is TRBV28, the J call TRBJ1-4, with no clear D. V lost 3 bases to trimming and J lost 3 bases, with 11 bases between them. Germline CDR1 is MDHEN and CDR2 is SYDVKM. The CDR3 extends over 15 amino acids. Written as DNA, the CDR3 is TGTGCCAGCAGTTTTTATGGGCCATCTAATGAAAAACTGTTTTTT. Its protein product is CASSFYGPSNEKLFF. Complete variable domain (other parts from reference TRBV28 and TRBJ1-4): DVKVTQSSRYLVKRTGEKVFLECVQDMDHENMFWYRQDPGLGLRLIYFSYDVKMKEKGDIPEGYSVSREKKERFSLILESASTNQTSMYLCASSFYGPSNEKLFFGSGTQLSVL.

As to this clone: Different DNA sequences within this sample yield the same CDR3. J is TRBJ2-2 and V is TRBV18; 8 nucleotides align to TRBD1. Germline V gene sequence: CDR1 KGHSH, CDR2 LQKENI. The CDR3 runs to 15 residues. The ends lost 2 bases at V and 3 bases at J; junction bases unmatched: 2. CDR3 region: CASSPGTGHTGELFF. CDR3 coding DNA: TGTGCCAGCTCACCAGGGACAGGCCACACCGGGGAGCTGTTTTTT. The full variable domain, with the rest looked up from reference TRBV18 and TRBJ2-2, is NAGVMQNPRHLVRRRGQEARLRCSPMKGHSHVYWYRQLPEEGLKFMVYLQKENIIDESGMPKERFSAEFPKEGPSILRIQQVVRGDSAAYFCASSPGTGHTGELFFGEGSRLTVL.

The rearrangement links TRBV24-1 to TRBJ1-2; D possibly corresponds to TRBD1 (6 bases). The germline gives CDR1 KGHDR, CDR2 SFDVKD. This CDR3 spans 15 amino acids. Trimming stripped 4 bases from V and 8 bases from J, with 19 bases between. The CDR3 nucleotides are TGTGCCACCAGTGACCCGGGGGCAATCAGCGGCGGCTACACCTTC. This encodes CATSDPGAISGGYTF.

The chain couples TRBV3-1 (or the pseudogene TRBV3-2) to TRBJ1-2; D remains unclear. The CDR3 consists of 15 residues. The germline V gene encodes CDR1 LGHDT and CDR2 YNNKEL (reference sequence). V was cut by 4 bases and J by 1 base, with 13 bases left in between. As DNA, the CDR3 is TGTGCCAGCAGCCCCCTAGGGAACAATAACTATGGCTACACCTTC. Its translation: CASSPLGNNNYGYTF.

The genes are TRBV6-2 or TRBV6-3 and TRBJ2-7; no definite D call. This CDR3 region has 11 residues. Germline V gene lookup returns CDR1 MNHEY and CDR2 SVGEGT. Trimming shortened V by 6 bases and J by 6 bases, and 9 bases separated the two germline ends. CDR3 amino acids: CASSSKVEQYF. The CDR3 DNA follows: TGTGCCAGCAGCTCGAAGGTCGAGCAGTACTTC.

The chain joins TRBV3-1 (or the pseudogene TRBV3-2) to TRBJ2-3; D unresolved. CDR3 length: 12 amino acids. Germline V CDR1 and CDR2: LGHDT, YNNKEL (reference sequence). V was clipped by 0 bases and J by 5 bases, with 3 bases between them. For the CDR3, the DNA is TGTGCCAGCAGCCAAGATAGAGATACGCAGTATTTT. It specifies CASSQDRDTQYF.

CDR3 loop: CASSLGRNQETQYF. The CDR3 DNA is TGTGCCAGCAGCTTAGGCAGAAACCAAGAGACCCAGTACTTC. This chain connects TRBV7-9 to TRBJ2-5; no reliable D call. The CDR3 is 14 residues long. Deletions cut 1 base from V and 0 bases from J, with 6 bases between. CDR1 SEHNR and CDR2 FQNEAQ come from the germline V gene (reference sequence).

The chain links TRBV5-1 to TRBJ2-2; maybe TRBD2 (6 bases). CDR1 SGHRS and CDR2 YFSETQ come from the germline V gene. Trimming removed 7 bases from V and 2 bases from J, with 12 bases in between. This CDR3 comprises 14 residues. CDR3 sequence: CASSGLGNTGELFF. As DNA, the CDR3 is TGCGCCAGCTCGGGACTCGGAAACACCGGGGAGCTGTTTTTT.

This chain links TRBV3-1 (or the pseudogene TRBV3-2) with TRBJ2-1; no clear D. V lost 10 bases to trimming and J lost 10 bases, with 8 bases between them. In germline, CDR1 is LGHDT, CDR2 YNNKEL (reference sequence). The CDR3 has 9 residues. The CDR3 region is CATRVEQFF. The CDR3 DNA reads TGTGCCACCCGGGTGGAGCAGTTCTTC.

The rearrangement joins TRBV9 to TRBJ2-3; D is possibly TRBD1 (6 bases). Trimming removed 3 bases at V and 3 bases at J, with 14 bases between. Germline CDR1 and CDR2: SGDLS and YYNGEE. This CDR3 has 15 amino acids. CDR3 loop: CASSGLRGSTDTQYF. In DNA, the CDR3 is TGTGCCAGCAGCGGCCTCAGGGGCTCGACAGATACGCAGTATTTT.

The gene calls are TRBV4-3 and TRBJ2-7, with a weak D call TRBD2 (5 bases). Germline V lookup: CDR1 LGHNA, CDR2 YSLEER. V was cut by 0 bases and J by 7 bases, with 16 bases left in between. This CDR3 region has 15 residues. CDR3 region: CASSQDSGLLREQYF. CDR3 in DNA: TGCGCCAGCAGCCAAGATAGTGGACTCTTGAGGGAGCAGTACTTC.

V gene TRBV28 combines with J gene TRBJ2-2; no firm D call. Germline assignment: CDR1 MDHEN and CDR2 SYDVKM. The CDR3 is 13 residues long. V lost 5 bases and J lost 3, with 7 bases in between. The CDR3 DNA sequence: TGTGCCAGCAGTCCCGCGGACACCGGGGAGCTGTTTTTT. Translating gives CASSPADTGELFF.

DNA of the CDR3: TGTGCCATTCTTCCCGGCGCCCGACTAGCGGAGGGAGTCAACGTCCTGACTTTC. Translating it yields CAILPGARLAEGVNVLTF. The chain links TRBV10-3 to TRBJ2-6; 9 bases are shared with TRBD2. This CDR3 comprises 18 residues. The germline CDR1 and CDR2 sequences are ENHRY and SYGVKD. V trimming: 9 bases; J trimming: 9 bases; junction bases outside the gene matches: 21.

This clone was seen many times. CDR3 protein: CASSMVRRGNQPQHF. CDR3 nucleotides: TGTGCCAGTAGTATGGTCAGGAGGGGGAATCAGCCCCAGCATTTT. The chain employs TRBV19 and TRBJ1-5; D perhaps matches TRBD1 (6 bases). This CDR3 contains 15 residues. The germline V gene has CDR1 LNHDA and CDR2 SQIVND (reference sequence). The V end lost 3 bases, the J end lost 4 bases, and 13 bases lay between the germline ends.

The rearrangement uses TRBV4-3 and TRBJ2-3; no clear D gene. Trimming left V 1 base short and J 0 bases short, with 8 bases between. The CDR3 loop spans 15 amino acids. Looked up from germline, CDR1 is LGHNA and CDR2 is YSLEER. CDR3 DNA: TGCGCCAGCAGCCAAGGGGGATCAAGCACAGATACGCAGTATTTT. The encoded protein is CASSQGGSSTDTQYF.

The chain employs TRBV21-1 and TRBJ1-1; the tabulated D call, TRBD1, remains unverified against the DNA. TRBV21-1 is listed as a pseudogene. The CDR3 is 18 amino acids. CDR3 protein: CASRQGEGTGPTNTEAFF. The CDR3 DNA reads TGTGCCAGCAGACAAGGGGAAGGGACAGGCCCTACGAACACTGAAGCTTTCTTT.

The chain joins TRBV11-3 to TRBJ1-5; D not certain. Germline V gene lookup returns CDR1 SGHNT and CDR2 YENEEA. The CDR3 totals 15 residues. Trimming shortened V by 5 bases and J by 7 bases, and 18 bases separated the two germline ends. CDR3 sequence reads: CASSHPWPVGQPQHF. The CDR3 bases are TGTGCCAGCAGCCACCCATGGCCCGTAGGCCAGCCCCAGCATTTT.

This sequence joins TRBV5-1 and TRBJ2-7; the D gene is possibly TRBD2 (5 bases). The CDR3 contains 14 residues. V was shortened by 2 bases and J by 3 bases, with 12 bases between the two germline ends. Looked up from germline, CDR1 is SGHRS and CDR2 is YFSETQ. The CDR3: CASSLSGSGYEQYF. The CDR3 DNA follows: TGCGCCAGCAGCTTATCAGGAAGCGGCTACGAGCAGTACTTC. Based on the CDR3 plus reference TRBV5-1 and TRBJ2-7, the full variable domain is KAGVTQTPRYLIKTRGQQVTLSCSPISGHRSVSWYQQTPGQGLQFLFEYFSETQRNKGNFPGRFSGRQFSNSRSEMNVSTLELGDSALYLCASSLSGSGYEQYFGPGTRLTVT.

The CDR3 DNA follows: TGTGCCTGGAGTGTAAATTATAGGGCAGCCGAAGCTTTCTTT. Translating gives CAWSVNYRAAEAFF. The chain has TRBV30 and TRBJ1-1; D not certain. V was trimmed by 0 bases and J by 8 bases, leaving 16 bases between them. Per the germline V gene, CDR1 is GTSNPN and CDR2 is SVGIG (reference sequence). This CDR3 contains 14 residues.

The V gene is TRBV11-2, the J gene TRBJ1-4, with a possible D match to TRBD1 (6 bases). CDR3 length: 14 amino acids. V was clipped by 1 base and J by 8 bases, with 11 bases between them. Germline loops: CDR1 SGHAT, CDR2 FQNNGV. The CDR3 DNA follows: TGTGCCAGCAGCTTAGGGGCGGGGGGCGAAAAACTGTTTTTT. Residues: CASSLGAGGEKLFF.

This clone was seen a single time. The chain is built from TRBV21-1 and TRBJ2-1. TRBV21-1 is an annotated pseudogene. The CDR3 covers 15 residues. The CDR3 DNA reads as TGTGCCAGCAGCAAAAGGGGGGAAAGGGAAGGCGAGCAGTTCTTC. This codes for CASSKRGEREGEQFF.

This chain links TRBV7-6 with TRBJ2-2; D tentatively fits TRBD1 or TRBD2 (6 bases each). The CDR3 spans 17 residues. The ends were cut back, 2 bases at V and 0 bases at J, with 13 bases in the middle. Per germline, CDR1 SGHVS and CDR2 FNYEAQ. CDR3 amino acids: CASSLRGVGSNTGELFF. The CDR3 DNA sequence: TGTGCCAGCAGCTTAAGGGGGGTTGGATCGAACACCGGGGAGCTGTTTTTT.

The chain has TRBV9 and TRBJ1-5; 10 bases agree with TRBD1. V shed 0 bases, J shed 3 bases, and the junction held 18 bases outside the gene matches. The CDR3 is 21 residues long. Germline-derived CDR1 and CDR2 are SGDLS and YYNGEE. The CDR3 region has the DNA TGTGCCAGCAGCGTAGGGACAGGGGGAGCGGAAATGTCTTTCGACAATCAGCCCCAGCATTTT. It codes for CASSVGTGGAEMSFDNQPQHF.

As concerns this clone: One junction end disagrees with the germline gene, perhaps due to a read error. The genes are TRBV14 and TRBJ1-6; no definite D call. Looked up from germline, CDR1 is SGHDN and CDR2 is FVKESK. The CDR3 contains 15 residues. The CDR3 spells CASSLSNSNNSPLHF. The CDR3 coding sequence is TGTGCCAGCAGCCTGTCCAACTCCAATAATTCACCCCTCCACTTT.

This CDR3 reads CASSGLRDRRVANEKLFF. The DNA for the CDR3 is TGTGCCAGCAGCGGGCTCCGGGACAGAAGGGTGGCTAATGAAAAACTGTTTTTT. J is TRBJ1-4 and V is TRBV7-2; 7 bases align to TRBD1. The V and J ends lost 5 bases and 3 bases, in that order; junction bases with no gene match: 15. The CDR3 loop spans 18 amino acids. In germline, CDR1 is SGHTA, CDR2 FQGNSA.

This chain uses TRBV10-1 with TRBJ2-3; 13 nucleotides agree with TRBD2. Germline CDR1 and CDR2: WNHNN and SYGVQD (reference sequence). The junction had 2 bases not matched to a gene; V was cut back by 5 bases and J by 0 bases. This CDR3 is built from 16 residues. The chain's CDR3 is CASSPGLAGSTDTQYF. CDR3 sequence (DNA): TGCGCCAGCAGTCCGGGACTAGCGGGAAGCACAGATACGCAGTATTTT.

The chain recombines TRBV7-2 with TRBJ2-5; D gene uncertain. This CDR3 has 14 amino acids. V was shortened by 3 bases and J by 1 base, with 9 bases between the two germline ends. The germline gives CDR1 SGHTA, CDR2 FQGNSA. The CDR3 spells CASSFRRTQETQYF. Written as DNA, the CDR3 is TGTGCCAGCAGCTTCCGCAGGACCCAAGAGACCCAGTACTTC.